This T cell receptor beta chain was profiled in a study of shared clonotypes between healthy human individuals. Findings and caveats of the study: Estimated richness values were generally larger in naive subsets than in memory subsets.

As concerns this clone: Antigen unknown.

V was cut by 3 bases and J by 2 bases, with 11 bases left in between. Germline V gene sequence: CDR1 MNHEY, CDR2 SMNVEV (reference sequence). The CDR3 contains 14 residues. Some clones are missing from TCRdb's copy, which holds only in-frame ones; the method was immunoSEQ multiplex PCR. The repertoire holds roughly 700,000 clones, with roughly 70% as singletons. Sequenced material: memory CD4+ T cells sorted from blood. Subset indicated: CD45RA-negative fraction. The chain joins TRBV27 to TRBJ2-7, with D possibly being TRBD2 (5 bases). The receptor comes from a woman aged 30 to 39 in good health. The CDR3, as DNA: TGTGCCAGCAGTTTTAGGGAGACCCCCTACGAGCAGTACTTC. Its translation: CASSFRETPYEQYF.